Described below is a single T cell receptor beta chain sequence and its context. The antigen is not known. The source of the sample is a study of post-analysis software for immune sequencing data. Study-level information: Some patients lacked subtype; others had relapsing-remitting, secondary progressive or progressive-relapsing disease. Study-level points and caveats: The study found significantly lower normalized Chao1 diversity in multiple sclerosis patients than in controls. Same-batch preparations were strongly co-clustered by F measure. TRBV5-6, TRBV5-1 and TRBV20-1 belonged to a set of about five TRBV segments that were more frequent in patients than controls.

Unique molecular identifiers featured in each of the TCR beta cDNA libraries. Hundreds of thousands of cDNA molecules were obtained from approximately 1 to 10 million T cells. Each CDR3 protein is one row after TCRdb ran MiXCR on the PCR reads. The sample has about 770,000 distinct CDR3 sequences; roughly 50% are singletons. The germline gives CDR1 PRHDT, CDR2 FYEKMQ (reference sequence). The CDR3 totals 16 residues. V shed 4 bases, J shed 0 bases, and the junction held 4 bases outside the gene matches. Sequencing was carried out using blood. The chain employs TRBV13 and TRBJ2-1, with TRBD2 matching over 9 bases. This receptor was identified in a girl between 10 and 17 years old with multiple sclerosis. CDR3 in amino acids: CASSSRAGGSYNEQFF. CDR3 DNA sequence: TGTGCCAGCAGCTCAAGAGCGGGAGGCTCCTACAATGAGCAGTTCTTC.